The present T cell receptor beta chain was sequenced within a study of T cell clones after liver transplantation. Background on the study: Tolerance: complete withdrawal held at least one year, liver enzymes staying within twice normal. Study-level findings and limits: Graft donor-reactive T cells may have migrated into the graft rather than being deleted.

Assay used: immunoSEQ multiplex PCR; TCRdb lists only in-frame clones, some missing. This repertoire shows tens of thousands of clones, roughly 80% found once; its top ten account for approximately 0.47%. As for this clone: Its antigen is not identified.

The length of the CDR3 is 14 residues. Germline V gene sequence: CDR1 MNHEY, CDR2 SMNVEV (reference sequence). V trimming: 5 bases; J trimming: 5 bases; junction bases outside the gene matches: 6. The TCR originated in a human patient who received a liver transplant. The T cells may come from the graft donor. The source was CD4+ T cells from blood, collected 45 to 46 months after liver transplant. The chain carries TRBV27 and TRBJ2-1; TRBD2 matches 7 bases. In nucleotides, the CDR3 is TGTGCCAGCAGTGCGGGGGTCTATAACAATGAGCAGTTCTTC. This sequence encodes CASSAGVYNNEQFF.